This T cell receptor beta chain was observed in a study of T and B cells in COVID-19 patients. Study-wide background: Blood was sampled from COVID-19 patients who were either actively infected or recovered.

Multiplex PCR with BIOMED2 TRB-A/B primer pools amplified TRB rearrangements. One entry per CDR3 protein results from TCRdb running MiXCR on the multiplex PCR reads. The repertoire has some 13,000 distinct CDR3 sequences, 25% of them found once; the top ten carry around 4%. Trimming took 0 bases from V and 6 from J, leaving 14 bases between them. The CDR3 loop spans 14 amino acids. Per germline, CDR1 DFQATT and CDR2 SNEGSKA (reference sequence). With regard to this clonotype: Antigen unknown.

From blood, roughly 240-550 ng of genomic DNA served as TRB template. Broader study findings: No sequencing was yet done of CD4+, regulatory or CD8+ subsets, or of SARS-CoV-2-responsive or tetramer+ sorted cells.

Sequenced sample: blood. The TCR was taken from a human donor who had recovered from COVID-19. The chain is built from TRBV20-1 and TRBJ1-1; D possibly corresponds to TRBD1 (6 bases). In nucleotides, the CDR3 is TGCAGTGCTAGAGACACGACAGGAACGGCTGAAGCTTTCTTT. Translation: CSARDTTGTAEAFF.